This T cell receptor beta chain came from a study of blood T cell repertoires in COVID-19. For the study at large: Both acute and convalescent COVID-19 samples were obtained from the United States, Italy and Spain.

CDR3 length equals 17 residues. Trimming cost V 1 base and J 1 base, with 17 bases left between them. CDR1 and CDR2 from the germline V gene are SGHNT and YENEEA. Each participant's cohort was designated according to participant-reported clinical history. In the study's own analysis: Reference gene primers were amplified, and this amplification served to estimate nucleated cell counts. The protocol was immunoSEQ multiplex PCR, while the TCRdb copy is restricted to in-frame clones and leaves out a portion. V and J calls and clone size are copied from that table; D and trimming were computed from the DNA. The sample has around 170,000 clones, 87% seen once.

The V call is TRBV11-3, the J call TRBJ2-7; possible D gene TRBD1, 6 bases. Sequencing was carried out using PBMCs or T cells enriched from blood (not recorded which). The sequence derives from a woman aged 45 to 65 who had recovered from COVID-19. The CDR3 sequence is CASSLASPLQGSYEQYF. The CDR3, as DNA: TGTGCCAGCAGCTTAGCTTCCCCCCTACAGGGATCCTACGAGCAGTACTTC.